This entry concerns a single T cell receptor (beta chain). Its specificity is not known. This sample stems from a study of T-cell reconstitution after alpha-beta-depleted transplantation in children. The study, taken as a whole, reports: The origin of alpha-beta T cells about two months after transplant was reportedly several hundred expanded graft clones. At the one-year point after transplant, T-cell counts and TCRbeta diversity were found to come mostly from T cells that had been newly produced. Surviving recipient T cells and thymic progenitors underlay high day-60 TCRbeta diversity in some patients.

The CDR3 is made up of 18 amino acids. The germline CDR1 and CDR2 sequences are SGHRS and YFSETQ. Germline trimming cut 4 bases from V and 4 bases from J; bases unmatched to any gene: 17. A TCRbeta library incorporating unique molecular identifiers was prepared. TCRdb reprocessed the PCR reads with MiXCR, giving one entry per CDR3 protein. This table holds 250,000 to 400,000 distinct CDR3 sequences, roughly 25% found once. This TCR derives from a male patient between 10 and 17 years old who had a stem cell transplant for acute lymphoblastic leukemia, so the T cells may come from the graft donor. Sequenced material: PBMCs, mostly from graft donor cells, taken 180 days after TCRalphabeta/CD19-depleted stem cell transplant. The rearrangement joins TRBV5-1 to TRBJ2-7, with 10 bases aligning to TRBD2. The CDR3 loop reads CASSLWTSGGPKSYEQYF. DNA for the CDR3: TGCGCCAGCAGCCTCTGGACTAGCGGAGGACCAAAGTCGTACGAGCAGTACTTC.